The clone carrying this TCR beta chain was found a few times. V gave up 4 bases and J gave up 6 bases, with 7 bases separating them. Germline-derived CDR1 and CDR2 are SGHDT and YYEEEE. CDR3 length: 12 residues. One Seattle source followed patients from active infection through their disease course. The data are from a study of blood T cell repertoires in COVID-19. Whole-study context: Spain, Italy and the United States supplied samples that represented acute and convalescent COVID-19. The analysed material was cDNA or gDNA that came from T cells, B-cell-depleted T cells, or PBMCs.

In the original workflow: By means of reference gene primer amplification, nucleated cell counts were estimated. The table came from immunoSEQ multiplex PCR; TCRdb's copy has only in-frame clones and leaves some out. V, J and clone size were drawn from that table, and D and trimming were deduced from the DNA. The table has some 390,000 clones, about 90% seen once; the top ten hold approximately 2.4%. The TCR originated in a woman aged 60 to 75 with COVID-19, enrolled during active disease. The specimen sequenced was peripheral blood. The rearrangement uses TRBV5-6 and TRBJ2-2; the D gene is possibly TRBD2 (5 bases). CDR3 coding DNA: TGTGCCAGCAGCCCCGGGGCCGGGGAGCTGTTTTTT. Protein: CASSPGAGELFF.